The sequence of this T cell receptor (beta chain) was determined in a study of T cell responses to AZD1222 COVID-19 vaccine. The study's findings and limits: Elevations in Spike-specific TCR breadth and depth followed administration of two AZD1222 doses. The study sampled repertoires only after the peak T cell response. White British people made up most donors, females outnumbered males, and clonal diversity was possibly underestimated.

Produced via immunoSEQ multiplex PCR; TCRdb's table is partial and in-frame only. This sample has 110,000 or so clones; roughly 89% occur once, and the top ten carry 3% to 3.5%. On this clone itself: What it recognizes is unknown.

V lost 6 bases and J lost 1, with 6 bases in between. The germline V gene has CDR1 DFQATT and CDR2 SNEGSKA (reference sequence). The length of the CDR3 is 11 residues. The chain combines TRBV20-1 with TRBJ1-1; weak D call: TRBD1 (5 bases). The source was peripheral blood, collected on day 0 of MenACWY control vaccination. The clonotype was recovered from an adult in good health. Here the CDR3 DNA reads TGCAGTGCCAGGGCGAACACTGAAGCTTTCTTT. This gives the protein CSARANTEAFF.